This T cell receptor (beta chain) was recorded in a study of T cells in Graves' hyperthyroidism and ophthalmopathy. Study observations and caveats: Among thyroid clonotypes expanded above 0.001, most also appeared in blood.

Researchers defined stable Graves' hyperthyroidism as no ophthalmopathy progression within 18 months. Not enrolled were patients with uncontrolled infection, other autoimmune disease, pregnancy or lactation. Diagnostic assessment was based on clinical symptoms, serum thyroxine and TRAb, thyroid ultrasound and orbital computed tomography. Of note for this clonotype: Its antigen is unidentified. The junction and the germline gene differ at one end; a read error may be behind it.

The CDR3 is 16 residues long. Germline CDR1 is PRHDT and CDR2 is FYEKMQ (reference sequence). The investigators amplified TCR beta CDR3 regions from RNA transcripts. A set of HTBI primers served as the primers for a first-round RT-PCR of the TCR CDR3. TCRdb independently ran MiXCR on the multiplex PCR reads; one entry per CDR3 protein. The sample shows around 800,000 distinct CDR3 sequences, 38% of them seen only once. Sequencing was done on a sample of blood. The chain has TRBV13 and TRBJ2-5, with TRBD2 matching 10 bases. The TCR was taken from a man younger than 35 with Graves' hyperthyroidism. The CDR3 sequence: CASSQEASGRQETQYF. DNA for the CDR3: TGCGCCAGCAGCCAAGAGGCTAGCGGGAGACAAGAGACCCAGTACTTC.